This T cell receptor beta chain came from a study of blood T cell repertoires in COVID-19. Study as a whole: Collection of acute and convalescent COVID-19 samples took place in the United States, Italy and Spain. The analysed material was cDNA or gDNA that came from T cells, B-cell-depleted T cells, or PBMCs.

This CDR3 comprises 13 residues. Losses at the gene ends were 5 bases for V and 2 bases for J; bases not matched to a gene: 5. Germline loops: CDR1 GTSNPN, CDR2 SVGIG (reference sequence). Study processing details: Estimated nucleated cell counts came from reference gene primer amplification. Only in-frame clones appear in the TCRdb table, and some are missing; sequencing was by immunoSEQ multiplex PCR. V, J and clone size reflect that table, while D and trimming were determined from the DNA. The sample includes about 49,000 clones, around 85% seen only once; the top ten take 12% to 15%. The V and J genes are TRBV30 and TRBJ2-5; 7 nucleotides match TRBD2. The receptor comes from a human donor in a cohort sampled during active COVID-19. Sequencing was performed on peripheral blood. This chain's CDR3 is CAWGRAGQETQYF. In DNA form, the CDR3 reads TGTGCCTGGGGGAGGGCAGGACAAGAGACCCAGTACTTC.